The clone carrying this TCR beta chain was detected once. The repertoire was sequenced with immunoSEQ multiplex PCR; TCRdb's copy has only in-frame clones and lacks some. The sample has around 150,000 clones; more than 80% are singletons. These data belong to a study of T cell responses to AZD1222 COVID-19 vaccine. The CDR3 is 14 residues long. Germline V gene data show CDR1 as SNHLY and CDR2 as FYNNEI. Losses at the gene ends were 8 bases for V and 5 bases for J; bases not matched to a gene: 6. This TCR derives from an adult in good health. This chain joins TRBV2 and TRBJ1-1; TRBD1 matches at 12 bases. The specimen was peripheral blood, collected on day 0 of AZD1222 vaccination. The CDR3 region has the DNA TGTGCCAGCCTTGGGACAGGGGGCTTTACTGAAGCTTTCTTT. It specifies CASLGTGGFTEAFF. The variable domain in full, with the rest retrieved from reference TRBV2 and TRBJ1-1, is EPEVTQTPSHQVTQMGQEVILRCVPISNHLYFYWYRQILGQKVEFLVSFYNNEISEKSEIFDDQFSVERPDGSNFTLKIRSTKLEDSAMYFCASLGTGGFTEAFFGQGTRLTVV.